Listed below are T cell receptor beta chains from one sample, sequenced in a study of naive and memory T cell subsets. TCRdb re-called the UMI-ligation and nested PCR reads through MiXCR, storing one row per CDR3 protein. Among 25,000 to 35,000 distinct CDR3 sequences, about 6.9% were seen once, and the ten largest hold over 3%. The sample here was skin, taken from a tuberculin skin test site. The source of these receptors is an adult in good health. CDR3s include the opening cysteine and the closing phenylalanine or tryptophan. D genes are given only for firm matches. The size entry is marked missing in some rows and otherwise reads once, few, many or a size class.

abundance,j_gene,v_gene,d_gene,CDR3nt,CDR3aa
few,TRBJ1-1,TRBV6-5,NA,TGTGCCAGCAGTTACTCGTTTCAAACGAACACTGAAGCTTTCTTT,CASSYSFQTNTEAFF
few,TRBJ1-6,TRBV6-1,TRBD1,TGTGCCAGCGGACAGGGGGATATTAATTCACCCCTCCACTTT,CASGQGDINSPLHF
many,TRBJ2-7,TRBV5-6,TRBD1,TGTGCCAGCAGTTGGACAGGGAGCGAGCAGTACTTC,CASSWTGSEQYF
many,TRBJ2-1,TRBV11-2,TRBD1,TGTGCCAGCAGCGAGGGACAGCTTCTATCCTACAATGAGCAGTTCTTC,CASSEGQLLSYNEQFF
NA,TRBJ2-1,TRBV5-6,NA,TGTGCCAGCAGCGCGCAGAGGGGCGGTGAGCAGTTCTTC,CASSAQRGGEQFF
NA,TRBJ2-3,TRBV12-3/TRBV12-4,NA,TGTGCCAGCAGTTTACGGAGTCTGGGGGTAGATACGCAGTATTTT,CASSLRSLGVDTQYF
many,TRBJ1-5,TRBV7-2,NA,TGTGCCAGCAGCTCTACAGGGTTGTTGCAGCCCCAGCATTTT,CASSSTGLLQPQHF
medium-sized,TRBJ2-1,TRBV11-2,NA,TGTGCCAGCAGTCTAACCCCCAATGAGCAGTTCTTC,CASSLTPNEQFF
many,TRBJ2-6,TRBV12-5,NA,TGTGCTAGTGGTTTGGCGGACCCGAACGTCCTGACTTTC,CASGLADPNVLTF
many,TRBJ2-2,TRBV6-5,NA,TGTGCCAGCAGTTACGCAGGGGCCGGGGAGCTGTTTTTT,CASSYAGAGELFF
NA,TRBJ2-3,TRBV7-2,NA,TGTGCCAGCAGCCCGCGGGGCTCGAGCACAGATACGCAGTATTTT,CASSPRGSSTDTQYF
NA,TRBJ2-1,TRBV18,NA,TGTGCCAGCTCACCATTACCCGCGCGGCAGAGCTCCTACAATGAGCAGTTCTTC,CASSPLPARQSSYNEQFF
NA,TRBJ2-7,TRBV6-1,NA,TGTGCCAGCTCGAGGTCCTACGAGCAGTACTTC,CASSRSYEQYF
NA,TRBJ2-7,TRBV10-1,TRBD1,TGCGCCAGCAAGGGACAGGGGGCTTTCGACGAGCAGTACTTC,CASKGQGAFDEQYF
many,TRBJ1-2,TRBV9,TRBD1,TGTGCCAGTTACAGGGGAATCGGTGGCTACACCTTC,CASYRGIGGYTF
once,TRBJ1-5,TRBV29-1,NA,TGCAGCGTTGTGTTTGTTAGCAATCAGCCCCAGCATTTT,CSVVFVSNQPQHF
many,TRBJ2-7,TRBV5-6,TRBD2,TGTGCCAGCAGCCTGGGACTAGCGGTGAGCTCCTACGAGCAGTACTTC,CASSLGLAVSSYEQYF
few,TRBJ1-1,TRBV6-5,NA,TGTGCCAGCAGTTACGCGCCAGAAGATATGAACACTGAAGCTTTCTTT,CASSYAPEDMNTEAFF
few,TRBJ1-4,TRBV5-1,NA,TGCGCCAGCAGCTTGGGACAGTCGTTTAATGAAAAACTGTTTTTT,CASSLGQSFNEKLFF
many,TRBJ2-1,TRBV6-5,TRBD1,TGTGCCAGCAGTTACTCCGCAGGGGGCCTCTACAATGAGCAGTTCTTC,CASSYSAGGLYNEQFF
many,TRBJ1-1,TRBV5-1,TRBD1,TGCGCCAGCAGCTTGGATAGGGGGCTCGTGAACACTGAAGCTTTCTTT,CASSLDRGLVNTEAFF
many,TRBJ2-2,TRBV2,TRBD1,TGTGCCAGCAGTGAAACGGGACAGGGCTGGAACGGGGAGCTGTTTTTT,CASSETGQGWNGELFF
many,TRBJ2-3,TRBV24-1,NA,TGTGCCACCAGTGAAGATGGCACAGATACGCAGTATTTT,CATSEDGTDTQYF
many,TRBJ1-4,TRBV14,TRBD1,TGTGCCAGCAGCCAAGTCGGACAGGGGCGGGAAAAACTGTTTTTT,CASSQVGQGREKLFF
many,TRBJ2-6,TRBV2,NA,TGTGCCAGCCCCCTACAAGACAGGATCCTGACTGGGGCCAACGTCCTGACTTTC,CASPLQDRILTGANVLTF
medium-sized,TRBJ2-1,TRBV12-3/TRBV12-4,NA,TGTGCCAGCAGTTTAAAGGGGGGGATTTACAATGAGCAGTTCTTC,CASSLKGGIYNEQFF
many,TRBJ1-5,TRBV2,NA,TGTGCCAGCAGGGACGGGAACCGGGACAATCAGCCCCAGCATTTT,CASRDGNRDNQPQHF
many,TRBJ2-5,TRBV9,NA,TGTGCCAGCAGCGTAGGGCAATGGCAAGAGACCCAGTACTTC,CASSVGQWQETQYF
many,TRBJ2-1,TRBV7-6,NA,TGTGCCAGCAGCTTAGGGTTCGGCGAGACCTACAATGAGCAGTTCTTC,CASSLGFGETYNEQFF
NA,TRBJ2-5,TRBV12-3/TRBV12-4,NA,TGTGCCAGCAGTCTCCGGGGCGCGGGGGAGACCCAGTACTTC,CASSLRGAGETQYF
NA,TRBJ2-6,TRBV20-1,NA,TGCAGTGCTACAGGACAGTGGGGAACTCTCTCTGGGGCCAACGTCCTGACTTTC,CSATGQWGTLSGANVLTF
medium-sized,TRBJ2-3,TRBV20-1,NA,TGCAGTGCTAGAGAGGCACTGTTCGCCGATACGCAGTATTTT,CSAREALFADTQYF
NA,TRBJ1-5,TRBV6-2/TRBV6-3,NA,TGTGCCAGCAGTTCGAGGACCCGGGGGGGAAATCAGCCCCAGCATTTT,CASSSRTRGGNQPQHF
few,TRBJ2-3,TRBV7-9,NA,TGTGCCAGCAGCTTAGATGGCAGGTACCGCACTCACGGCTGGGATACGCAGTATTTT,CASSLDGRYRTHGWDTQYF
medium-sized,TRBJ2-1,TRBV19,TRBD2,TGTGCCAGTAGCAGAGGCAGCGGGGGGGCCACTGAGCAGTTCTTC,CASSRGSGGATEQFF
NA,TRBJ2-3,TRBV13,TRBD2,TGTGCCAGCAGCGTACCTAGCGGGGGGTGGGCAGATACGCAGTATTTT,CASSVPSGGWADTQYF
many,TRBJ2-3,TRBV12-3/TRBV12-4,NA,TGTGCCAGCAGTTGGCGGGGGCAAGATACGCAGTATTTT,CASSWRGQDTQYF
few,TRBJ2-1,TRBV2,TRBD1,TGTGCCAGCAGGGGGGACAGGGGGTCCCTCTTC,CASRGDRGSLF
medium-sized,TRBJ2-3,TRBV4-1,NA,TGCGCCAGCAGCCAAGAGGGGTTAGGGGGTTCGGGAGATACGCAGTATTTT,CASSQEGLGGSGDTQYF
many,TRBJ1-5,TRBV27,NA,TGTGCCAGCAGTTCCTTGACGGGCTCTAGCAATCAGCCCCAGCATTTT,CASSSLTGSSNQPQHF
many,TRBJ1-3,TRBV7-9,NA,TGTGCCAGCAGCCCGAGGGGATCCTCTGGAAACACCATATATTTT,CASSPRGSSGNTIYF
many,TRBJ1-2,TRBV6-2/TRBV6-3,NA,TGTGCCAGCATTTCCGGGCCTCGAGGGAGCGGAGGCTACACCTTC,CASISGPRGSGGYTF
many,TRBJ1-6,TRBV18,NA,TGTGCCAGCTCACAAGGTCCGACGGATTCCTCACCCCTCCACTTT,CASSQGPTDSSPLHF
many,TRBJ1-1,TRBV6-1,NA,TGTGCCAGCAGTGTAACTGGACAGAAAAACACTGAAGCTTTCTTT,CASSVTGQKNTEAFF
medium-sized,TRBJ2-7,TRBV12-3/TRBV12-4,TRBD1,TGTGCCAGCAGTACCAACCGGGACAGGCCCTACGAGCAGTACTTC,CASSTNRDRPYEQYF
many,TRBJ2-1,TRBV7-9,NA,TGTGCCAGCAGCGGTTACAATGAGCAGTTCTTC,CASSGYNEQFF
many,TRBJ1-1,TRBV13,NA,TGTGCCAGCAGCTACCGGGGCACCTCCCGATGGCCTGAAGCTTTCTTT,CASSYRGTSRWPEAFF
many,TRBJ1-1,TRBV7-9,TRBD1,TGTGCCAGCAGCTTAGTGGCAGGGGGCGGCGTGACTGAAGCTTTCTTT,CASSLVAGGGVTEAFF